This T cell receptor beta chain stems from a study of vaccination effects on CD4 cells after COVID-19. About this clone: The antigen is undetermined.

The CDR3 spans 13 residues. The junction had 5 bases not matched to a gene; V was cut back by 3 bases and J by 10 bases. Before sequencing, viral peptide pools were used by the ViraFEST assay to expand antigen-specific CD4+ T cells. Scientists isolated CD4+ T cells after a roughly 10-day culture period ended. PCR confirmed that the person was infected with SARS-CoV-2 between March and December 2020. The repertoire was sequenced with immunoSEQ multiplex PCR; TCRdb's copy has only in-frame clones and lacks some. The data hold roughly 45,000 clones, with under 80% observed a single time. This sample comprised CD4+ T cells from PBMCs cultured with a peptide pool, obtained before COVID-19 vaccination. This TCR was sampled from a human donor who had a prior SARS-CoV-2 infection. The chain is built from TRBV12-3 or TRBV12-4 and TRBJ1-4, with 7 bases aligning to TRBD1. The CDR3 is CASSFGRGGKLFF. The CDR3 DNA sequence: TGTGCCAGCAGTTTTGGCAGGGGGGGAAAACTGTTTTTT.